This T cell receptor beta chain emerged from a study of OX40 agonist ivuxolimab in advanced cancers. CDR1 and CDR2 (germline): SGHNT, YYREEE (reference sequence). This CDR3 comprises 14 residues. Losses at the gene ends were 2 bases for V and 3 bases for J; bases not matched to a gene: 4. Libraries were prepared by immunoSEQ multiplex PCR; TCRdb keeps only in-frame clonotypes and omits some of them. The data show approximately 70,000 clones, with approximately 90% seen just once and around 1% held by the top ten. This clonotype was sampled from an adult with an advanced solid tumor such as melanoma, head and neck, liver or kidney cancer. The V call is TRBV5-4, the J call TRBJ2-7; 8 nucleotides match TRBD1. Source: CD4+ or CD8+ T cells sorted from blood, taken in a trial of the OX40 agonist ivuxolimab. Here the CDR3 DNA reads TGTGCCAGCAGCTTCGGGGACAGGTACTACGAGCAGTACTTC. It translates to CASSFGDRYYEQYF.